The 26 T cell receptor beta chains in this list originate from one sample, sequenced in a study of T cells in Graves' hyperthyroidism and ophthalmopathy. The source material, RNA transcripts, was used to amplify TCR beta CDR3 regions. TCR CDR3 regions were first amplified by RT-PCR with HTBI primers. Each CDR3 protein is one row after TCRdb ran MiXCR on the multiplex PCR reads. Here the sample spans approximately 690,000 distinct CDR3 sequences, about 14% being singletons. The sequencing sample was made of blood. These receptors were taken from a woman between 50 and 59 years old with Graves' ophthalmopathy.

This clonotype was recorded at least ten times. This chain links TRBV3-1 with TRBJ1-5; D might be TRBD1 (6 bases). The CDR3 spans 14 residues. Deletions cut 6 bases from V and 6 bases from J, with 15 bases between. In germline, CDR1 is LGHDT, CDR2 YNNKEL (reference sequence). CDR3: CASSQRGGGQPQHF. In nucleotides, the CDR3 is TGTGCCAGCAGTCAAAGGGGAGGGGGTCAGCCCCAGCATTTT.

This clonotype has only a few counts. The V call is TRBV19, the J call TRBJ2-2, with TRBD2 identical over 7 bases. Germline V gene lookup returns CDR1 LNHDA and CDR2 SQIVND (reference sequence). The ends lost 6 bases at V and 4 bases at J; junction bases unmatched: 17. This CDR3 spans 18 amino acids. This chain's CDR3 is CASRRGEGKSRTTGELFF. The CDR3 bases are TGTGCCAGTAGAAGAGGGGAGGGGAAGAGTAGAACCACCGGGGAGCTGTTTTTT.

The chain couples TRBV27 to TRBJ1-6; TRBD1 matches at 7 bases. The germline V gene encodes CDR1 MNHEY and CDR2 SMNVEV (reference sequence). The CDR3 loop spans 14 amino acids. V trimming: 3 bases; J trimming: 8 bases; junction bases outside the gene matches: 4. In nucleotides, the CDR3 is TGTGCCAGCAGTTTCCGACAGGGTTATTCACCCCTCCACTTT. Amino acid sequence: CASSFRQGYSPLHF.

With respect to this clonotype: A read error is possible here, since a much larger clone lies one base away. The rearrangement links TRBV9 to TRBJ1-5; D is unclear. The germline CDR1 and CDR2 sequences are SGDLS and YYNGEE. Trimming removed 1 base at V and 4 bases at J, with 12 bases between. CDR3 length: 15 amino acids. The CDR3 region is CASSVYDTANQPQHF. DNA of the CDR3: TGTGCCAGCAGCGTATATGACACGGCAAATCAGCCCCAGCATTTT.

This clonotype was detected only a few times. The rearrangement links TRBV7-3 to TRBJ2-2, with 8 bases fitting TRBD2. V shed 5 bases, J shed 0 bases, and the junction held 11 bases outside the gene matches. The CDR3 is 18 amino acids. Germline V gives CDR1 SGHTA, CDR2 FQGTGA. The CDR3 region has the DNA TGTGCCAGCAGCCCCTCCCCCGGACTAGCCGCGAACACCGGGGAGCTGTTTTTT. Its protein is CASSPSPGLAANTGELFF.

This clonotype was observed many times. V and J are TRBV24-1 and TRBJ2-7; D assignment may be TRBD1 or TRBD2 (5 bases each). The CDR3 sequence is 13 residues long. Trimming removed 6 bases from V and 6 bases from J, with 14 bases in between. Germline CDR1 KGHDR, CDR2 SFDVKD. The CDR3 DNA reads TGTGCCACCAGTCCTAGGGGACCCGGCGAGCAGTACTTC. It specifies CATSPRGPGEQYF.

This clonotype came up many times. Here the CDR3 reads CASSYPGIWYNEQFF. DNA for the CDR3: TGTGCCAGCAGTTACCCAGGGATATGGTACAATGAGCAGTTCTTC. This chain links TRBV28 with TRBJ2-1; a weak D match, TRBD1 (5 bases). Germline V lookup: CDR1 MDHEN, CDR2 SYDVKM. Trimming shortened V by 4 bases and J by 4 bases, and 14 bases separated the two germline ends. The CDR3 contains 15 residues.

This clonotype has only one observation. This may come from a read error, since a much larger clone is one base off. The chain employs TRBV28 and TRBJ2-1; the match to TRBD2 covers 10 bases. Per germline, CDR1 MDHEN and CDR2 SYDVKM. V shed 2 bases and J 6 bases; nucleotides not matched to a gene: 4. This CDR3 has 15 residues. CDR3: CASSLPSGSINEQFF. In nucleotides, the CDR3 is TGTGCCAGCAGTTTACCTAGCGGGAGTATCAATGAGCAGTTCTTC. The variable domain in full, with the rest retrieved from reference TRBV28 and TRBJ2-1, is DVKVTQSSRYLVKRTGEKVFLECVQDMDHENMFWYRQDPGLGLRLIYFSYDVKMKEKGDIPEGYSVSREKKERFSLILESASTNQTSMYLCASSLPSGSINEQFFGPGTRLTVL.

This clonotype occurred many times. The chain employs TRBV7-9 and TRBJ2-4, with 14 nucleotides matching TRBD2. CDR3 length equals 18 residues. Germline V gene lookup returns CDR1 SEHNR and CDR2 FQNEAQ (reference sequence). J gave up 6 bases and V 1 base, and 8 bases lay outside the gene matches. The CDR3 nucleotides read TGTGCCAGCAGCTTAGAAAGACTAGCGGGAGGGCCGTCAAACATTCAGTACTTC. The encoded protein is CASSLERLAGGPSNIQYF.

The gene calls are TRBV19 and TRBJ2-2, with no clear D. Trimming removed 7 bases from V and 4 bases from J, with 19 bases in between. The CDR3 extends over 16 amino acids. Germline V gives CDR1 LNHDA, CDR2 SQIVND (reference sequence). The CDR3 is CASNFRIMTGTGELFF. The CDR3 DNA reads TGTGCCAGTAATTTCAGGATAATGACTGGCACCGGGGAGCTGTTTTTT.

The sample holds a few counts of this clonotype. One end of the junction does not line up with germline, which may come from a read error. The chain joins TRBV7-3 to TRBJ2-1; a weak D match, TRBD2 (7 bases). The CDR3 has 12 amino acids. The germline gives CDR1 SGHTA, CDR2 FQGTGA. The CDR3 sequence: CAGSESGGEQFF. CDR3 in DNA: TGTGCCGGCAGCGAATCGGGGGGCGAGCAGTTCTTC.

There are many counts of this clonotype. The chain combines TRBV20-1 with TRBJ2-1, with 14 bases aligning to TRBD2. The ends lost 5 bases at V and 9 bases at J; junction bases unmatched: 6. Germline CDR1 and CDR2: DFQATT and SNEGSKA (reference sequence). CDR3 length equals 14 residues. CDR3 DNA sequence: TGCAGTGCTGTCGGACTAGCGGGAGGACGTGAGCAGTTCTTC. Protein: CSAVGLAGGREQFF.

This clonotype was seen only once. The CDR3 nucleotides are TGTGCCAGCAGTGAAACCCTGGCGGGAGGAGAGACAGATACGCAGTATTTT. Its translation: CASSETLAGGETDTQYF. J is TRBJ2-3 and V is TRBV2; 8 nucleotides agree with TRBD2. CDR1 SNHLY and CDR2 FYNNEI come from the germline V gene. The J segment lost 3 bases and the V segment lost 2 bases, leaving 10 bases of the junction unmatched. The CDR3 contains 17 residues.

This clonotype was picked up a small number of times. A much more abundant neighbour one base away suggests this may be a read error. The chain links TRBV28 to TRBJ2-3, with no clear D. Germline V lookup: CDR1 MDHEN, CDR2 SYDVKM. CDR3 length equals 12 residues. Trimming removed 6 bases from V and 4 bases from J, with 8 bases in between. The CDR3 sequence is CASSTPPDTQYF. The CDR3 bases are TGTGCCAGCAGCACCCCCCCAGATACGCAGTATTTT.

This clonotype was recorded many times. The CDR3 DNA reads as TGCGCCAGCAGCCTCCCTGACAGCCCGAACACTGAAGCTTTCTTT. Translating gives CASSLPDSPNTEAFF. The genes are TRBV5-1 and TRBJ1-1, with TRBD1 as a possible D gene (5 bases). The CDR3 length is 15 residues. The germline V and J ends were trimmed by 4 bases and 1 base, with 14 bases remaining between them. Germline values: CDR1 SGHRS, CDR2 YFSETQ.

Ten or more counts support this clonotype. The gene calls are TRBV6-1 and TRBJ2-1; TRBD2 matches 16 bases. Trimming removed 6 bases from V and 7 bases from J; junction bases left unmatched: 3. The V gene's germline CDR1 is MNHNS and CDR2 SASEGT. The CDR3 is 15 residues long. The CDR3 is CASRRGLAGGNEQFF. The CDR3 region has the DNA TGTGCCAGCAGACGGGGACTAGCGGGAGGGAATGAGCAGTTCTTC.

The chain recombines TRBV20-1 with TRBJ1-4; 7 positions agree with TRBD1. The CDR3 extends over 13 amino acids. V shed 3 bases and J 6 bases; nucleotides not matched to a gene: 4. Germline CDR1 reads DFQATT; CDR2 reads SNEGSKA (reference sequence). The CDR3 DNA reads TGCAGTGCTAGGACAGGGTTGGATGAAAAACTGTTTTTT. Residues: CSARTGLDEKLFF.

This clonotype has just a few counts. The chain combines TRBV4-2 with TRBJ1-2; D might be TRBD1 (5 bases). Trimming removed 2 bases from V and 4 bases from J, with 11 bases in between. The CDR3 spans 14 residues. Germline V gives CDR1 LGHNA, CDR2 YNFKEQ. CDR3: CASSQQGATYGYTF. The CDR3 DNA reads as TGTGCCAGCAGCCAACAGGGAGCAACCTATGGCTACACCTTC.

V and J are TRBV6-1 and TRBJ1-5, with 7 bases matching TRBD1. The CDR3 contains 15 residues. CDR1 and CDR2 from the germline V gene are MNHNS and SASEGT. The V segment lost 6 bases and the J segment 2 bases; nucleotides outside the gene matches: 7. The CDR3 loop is CASRRTGDGNQPQHF. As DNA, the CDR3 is TGTGCCAGCAGACGAACAGGGGACGGCAATCAGCCCCAGCATTTT.

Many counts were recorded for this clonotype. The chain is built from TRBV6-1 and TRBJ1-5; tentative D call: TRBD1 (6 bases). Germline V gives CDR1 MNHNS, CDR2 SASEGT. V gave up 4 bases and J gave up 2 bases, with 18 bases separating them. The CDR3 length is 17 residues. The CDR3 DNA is TGTGCCAGCAGTGGTTCGGACAGCCTTTCGGGCAATCAGCCCCAGCATTTT. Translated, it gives CASSGSDSLSGNQPQHF.

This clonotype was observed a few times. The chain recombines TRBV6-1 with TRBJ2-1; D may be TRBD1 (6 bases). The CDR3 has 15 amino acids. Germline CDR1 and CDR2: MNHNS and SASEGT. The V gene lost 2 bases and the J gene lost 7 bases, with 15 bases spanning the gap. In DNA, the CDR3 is TGTGCCAGCAGTGAAATAGAGACAGGTGCTAATGAGCAGTTCTTC. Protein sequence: CASSEIETGANEQFF.

The CDR3 reads CASSSDRLIHTQYF. Written as DNA, the CDR3 is TGTGCCAGCAGTTCGGACAGGTTGATACATACGCAGTATTTT. The chain couples TRBV6-9 to TRBJ2-3; the match to TRBD1 covers 7 bases. Trimming at V came to 4 bases and at J to 7 bases, leaving 8 bases not matched to a gene. The CDR3 length is 14 residues. Germline CDR1 is MNHGY and CDR2 is SVAAGI.

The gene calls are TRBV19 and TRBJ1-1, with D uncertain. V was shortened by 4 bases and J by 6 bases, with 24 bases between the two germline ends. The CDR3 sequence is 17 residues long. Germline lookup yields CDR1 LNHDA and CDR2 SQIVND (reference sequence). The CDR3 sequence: CASSSPGRVVSGPEAFF. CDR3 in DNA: TGTGCCAGTAGTAGTCCGGGTCGGGTTGTATCTGGCCCTGAAGCTTTCTTT.

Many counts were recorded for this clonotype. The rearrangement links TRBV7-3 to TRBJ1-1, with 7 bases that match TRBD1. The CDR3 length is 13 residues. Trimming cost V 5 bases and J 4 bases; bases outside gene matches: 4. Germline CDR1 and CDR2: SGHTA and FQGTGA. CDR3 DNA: TGTGCCAGCAGCGCAGACAGGGCCACTGAAGCTTTCTTT. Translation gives CASSADRATEAFF.

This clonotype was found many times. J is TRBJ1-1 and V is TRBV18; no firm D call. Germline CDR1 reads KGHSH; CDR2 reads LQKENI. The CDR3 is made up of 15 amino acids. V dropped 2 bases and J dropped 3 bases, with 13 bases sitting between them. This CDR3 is CASSPYQSSDTEAFF. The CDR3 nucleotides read TGTGCCAGCTCACCATATCAGTCTTCCGACACTGAAGCTTTCTTT. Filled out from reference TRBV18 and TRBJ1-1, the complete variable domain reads NAGVMQNPRHLVRRRGQEARLRCSPMKGHSHVYWYRQLPEEGLKFMVYLQKENIIDESGMPKERFSAEFPKEGPSILRIQQVVRGDSAAYFCASSPYQSSDTEAFFGQGTRLTVV.

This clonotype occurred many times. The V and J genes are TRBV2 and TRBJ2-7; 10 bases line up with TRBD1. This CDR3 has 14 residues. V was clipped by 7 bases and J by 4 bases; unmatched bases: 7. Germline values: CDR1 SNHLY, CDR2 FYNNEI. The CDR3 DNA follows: TGTGCCAGCACCACAGACAGGGGGCTTTACGAGCAGTACTTC. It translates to CASTTDRGLYEQYF.